Presented here are 14 T cell receptor beta chains from one specimen sequenced in a study of cytotoxic CD8 clonotypes in ibrutinib-treated CLL. Method: immunoSEQ multiplex PCR; TCRdb's copy keeps in-frame clones and lacks some. The profile shows fewer than 200,000 clones, roughly 80% of them singletons. Sample: PBMCs, taken after 24 months of ibrutinib treatment. These TCRs come from a human donor with chronic lymphocytic leukemia.

V gene TRBV28 combines with J gene TRBJ2-3; TRBD2 is a possible D gene (5 bases). V lost 7 bases and J lost 3, with 17 bases in between. CDR3 length: 15 residues. Germline-derived CDR1 and CDR2 are MDHEN and SYDVKM. CDR3 protein: CASTQADLGTDTQYF. CDR3 bases: TGTGCCAGCACTCAAGCGGACCTTGGGACAGATACGCAGTATTTT.

The chain couples TRBV19 to TRBJ1-2; TRBD1 matches at 9 bases. Unmatched junction bases numbered 8, after V lost 3 bases and J lost 6 bases. The germline CDR1 and CDR2 sequences are LNHDA and SQIVND (reference sequence). The CDR3 has 15 amino acids. The DNA for the CDR3 is TGTGCCAGTAGTATTGGAGACACAGGGGGCAATGGCTACACCTTC. Its translation is CASSIGDTGGNGYTF. The variable domain in full, completed from reference TRBV19 and TRBJ1-2, reads DGGITQSPKYLFRKEGQNVTLSCEQNLNHDAMYWYRQDPGQGLRLIYYSQIVNDFQKGDIAEGYSVSREKKESFPLTVTSAQKNPTAFYLCASSIGDTGGNGYTFGSGTRLTVV.

The rearrangement uses TRBV10-2 and TRBJ2-4; 10 nucleotides line up with TRBD2. This CDR3 has 15 amino acids. CDR1 WSHSY and CDR2 SAAADI come from the germline V gene. The V segment lost 2 bases and the J segment 6 bases; nucleotides outside the gene matches: 4. The CDR3 spells CASSESASGGNIQYF. The CDR3 DNA reads TGCGCCAGCAGTGAGAGTGCTAGCGGGGGAAACATTCAGTACTTC.

The rearrangement links TRBV7-2 to TRBJ2-7; 9 bases align to TRBD2. The CDR3 covers 15 residues. Per the germline V gene, CDR1 is SGHTA and CDR2 is FQGNSA. V lost 0 bases and J lost 3; bases outside the gene matches: 3. CDR3: CASSLAAGGVYEQYF. As DNA, the CDR3 is TGTGCCAGCAGCTTAGCGGCGGGAGGGGTCTACGAGCAGTACTTC.

This chain uses TRBV15 with TRBJ1-1; the D gene is possibly TRBD1 (5 bases). There are 16 residues in the CDR3. The V gene's germline CDR1 is LNHNV and CDR2 YYDKDF (reference sequence). The germline V and J ends were trimmed by 0 bases and 3 bases, with 14 bases remaining between them. This chain's CDR3 is CATSRDSGTVDTEAFF. The CDR3 DNA reads as TGTGCCACCAGCAGAGATTCAGGGACGGTGGACACTGAAGCTTTCTTT.

V and J are TRBV27 and TRBJ1-1; D is possibly TRBD1 (6 bases). This CDR3 is built from 15 residues. Trimming removed 1 base at V and 4 bases at J, with 13 bases between. Germline CDR1 reads MNHEY; CDR2 reads SMNVEV (reference sequence). The CDR3 sequence is CASSLLVWGLTEAFF. CDR3 in DNA: TGTGCCAGCAGTTTATTGGTCTGGGGGCTCACTGAAGCTTTCTTT.

The chain joins TRBV28 to TRBJ2-7, with TRBD1 as a possible D gene (6 bases). Germline values: CDR1 MDHEN, CDR2 SYDVKM. Trimming pared 8 bases from V and 5 bases from J, leaving 16 bases between. The CDR3 loop spans 13 amino acids. The DNA of the CDR3 is TGTGCCAGCGGCCGGGTGGGGGCGGACGAGCAGTACTTC. This gives the protein CASGRVGADEQYF.

The sample holds one count of this clone. The chain combines TRBV5-8 with TRBJ1-3; D is unresolved. Germline lookup yields CDR1 SGHTS and CDR2 YDEGEE. V was cut by 1 base and J by 1 base, with 15 bases left in between. This CDR3 region has 17 residues. Here the CDR3 reads CASSLLLNRMSGNTIYF. The CDR3 nucleotides read TGTGCCAGCAGCTTGCTACTTAATCGGATGTCTGGAAACACCATATATTTT.

The CDR3 here is CASSFGVAGANVLTF. DNA of the CDR3: TGTGCCAGCAGTTTCGGGGTCGCTGGGGCCAACGTCCTGACTTTC. V and J are TRBV28 and TRBJ2-6; perhaps TRBD2 as D (5 bases). V lost 3 bases, J lost 2 bases, and 8 bases lay in between. The CDR3 has 15 residues. CDR1 and CDR2 (germline): MDHEN, SYDVKM. The entire variable domain, with the rest obtained from reference TRBV28 and TRBJ2-6, is as follows: DVKVTQSSRYLVKRTGEKVFLECVQDMDHENMFWYRQDPGLGLRLIYFSYDVKMKEKGDIPEGYSVSREKKERFSLILESASTNQTSMYLCASSFGVAGANVLTFGAGSRLTVL.

This clone was seen once. V usage is TRBV6-6 and J usage is TRBJ1-2; tentatively, D is TRBD1 (6 bases). Per the germline V gene, CDR1 is MNHNY and CDR2 is SVGAGI (reference sequence). Trimming removed 6 bases from V and 4 bases from J, with 18 bases in between. The CDR3 is 15 amino acids. The CDR3 DNA reads as TGTGCCAGCAGCCCTGCGGGGGGCGCAGGCTATGGCTACACCTTC. The encoded protein is CASSPAGGAGYGYTF.

V gene TRBV5-6 combines with J gene TRBJ1-5, with a tentative D call TRBD1 (6 bases). The CDR3 runs to 15 residues. V shed 4 bases and J shed 0 bases, with 11 bases lying between them. CDR1 and CDR2 (germline): SGHDT, YYEEEE. The DNA for the CDR3 is TGTGCCAGCAGCAACCGACAGGTTAGCAATCAGCCCCAGCATTTT. Translation: CASSNRQVSNQPQHF.

This clone was recorded a few times. V gene TRBV7-3 combines with J gene TRBJ1-6; no clear D. The V and J ends lost 2 bases and 4 bases respectively, with 9 bases between them. Per germline, CDR1 SGHTA and CDR2 FQGTGA. The CDR3 loop spans 15 amino acids. CDR3 sequence reads: CASSLSPEYNSPLHF. For the CDR3, the DNA is TGTGCCAGCAGCTTATCTCCGGAGTATAATTCACCCCTCCACTTT.

This clone was observed once. This chain connects TRBV5-1 to TRBJ1-2; tentatively, D is TRBD1 (6 bases). V was pared by 3 bases and J by 4 bases, with 10 bases between. The V gene's germline CDR1 is SGHRS and CDR2 YFSETQ. The CDR3 consists of 13 residues. DNA of the CDR3: TGCGCCAGCAGCTCAGGACAGTTCTATGGCTACACCTTC. Residues: CASSSGQFYGYTF.

The J gene is TRBJ1-1, the V gene TRBV10-3, with TRBD1 as a possible D gene (5 bases). Germline V lookup: CDR1 ENHRY, CDR2 SYGVKD. Trimming shortened V by 6 bases and J by 0 bases, and 8 bases separated the two germline ends. The CDR3 loop spans 13 amino acids. CDR3 protein: CAISQGLNTEAFF. CDR3 DNA sequence: TGTGCCATCAGCCAGGGTTTGAACACTGAAGCTTTCTTT.